This is a list of T cell receptor beta chains from one sample in a study of tumor and adjacent non-tumor tissue in lung cancer. TCRdb reprocessed the multiplex PCR reads with MiXCR, giving one entry per CDR3 protein. This table has about 86,000 distinct CDR3 sequences, about 77% appearing once. The specimen was distant non-tumor lung tissue. The receptor set was obtained from a woman aged 50 to 60 with non-small cell lung cancer. CDR3s include the opening cysteine and the closing phenylalanine or tryptophan. D genes are given only for firm matches. Expanded clones are given a class, and other clones once, few, many or no size at all.

17 | TRBJ2-1 | NA | NA | TRBV12-3/TRBV12-4 | CASSLDVLVPRYNEQFF | TGTGCCAGCAGTCTCGATGTACTAGTGCCGCGCTACAATGAGCAATTCTTC
15 | TRBJ1-1 | NA | many | TRBV10-3 | CAISESSRENTEAFF | TGTGCCATCAGTGAGTCGTCCAGGGAGAACACTGAAGCTTTCTTT
14 | TRBJ2-2 | TRBD1 | NA | TRBV4-1 | CASNQDRGHGELFF | TGCGCTAGCAACCAGGACAGGGGTCACGGGGAGCTGTTTTTT
16 | TRBJ2-1 | TRBD2 | many | TRBV5-1 | CASRGSGMYSYNEQFF | TGCGCCAGCAGGGGGAGCGGGATGTACTCCTACAATGAGCAGTTCTTC
12 | TRBJ1-1 | NA | few | TRBV12-3/TRBV12-4 | CASSPGNTEAFF | TGTGCCAGCAGTCCGGGGAACACTGAAGCTTTCTTT
15 | TRBJ1-5 | TRBD1 | NA | TRBV10-2 | CASSMTGGCSQPQHF | TGCGCCAGCAGCATGACAGGGGGGTGCAGTCAGCCCCAGCATTTT
14 | TRBJ2-7 | NA | few | TRBV28 | CASSRPDVTYEQYF | TGTGCCAGCAGCCGCCCCGACGTAACCTACGAGCAGTACTTC
13 | TRBJ2-7 | NA | NA | TRBV20-1 | CSAREGSPYDQYF | TGCAGTGCTAGAGAGGGGAGCCCCTACGATCAGTACTTC
12 | TRBJ2-5 | NA | NA | TRBV12-3/TRBV12-4 | CASSWIQETQYF | TGTGCCAGCAGTTGGATCCAAGAGACCCAGTACTTT
14 | TRBJ1-1 | NA | NA | TRBV6-1 | CASRARVLGTEAFF | TGTGCCAGCAGAGCCAGGGTGTTAGGCACTGAAGCTTTCTTT
16 | TRBJ2-3 | NA | NA | TRBV12-3/TRBV12-4 | CASSTGTGLCTDTQYF | TGTGCCAGCAGCACTGGGACGGGACTGTGCACAGATACGCAGTATTTT
12 | TRBJ1-1 | NA | NA | TRBV29-1 | CSVGQRNAEAFF | TGCAGCGTTGGGCAGCGGAACGCTGAAGCTTTCTTT
15 | TRBJ2-3 | NA | NA | TRBV5-6 | CASSFRRGATDMQYF | TGTGCCAGCAGCTTTAGGAGGGGGGCGACAGATATGCAGTATTTT
12 | TRBJ1-2 | TRBD1 | few | TRBV5-1 | CASTGQGNAYTF | TGCGCCAGCACGGGACAGGGGAACGCCTACACCTTC
17 | TRBJ2-2 | NA | NA | TRBV6-1 | CASSAPAQGGSVGELFF | TGTGCCAGCAGTGCCCCGGCGCAGGGAGGTAGTGTCGGGGAGCTGTTTTTT
14 | TRBJ2-5 | TRBD1 | NA | TRBV29-1 | CSVWSAGGFETQYF | TGCAGCGTTTGGTCAGCAGGGGGCTTTGAGACCCAGTACTTC
15 | TRBJ2-3 | NA | NA | TRBV10-1 | CASSETIGSTNTQFF | TGCGCCAGCAGTGAGACGATCGGAAGCACAAATACGCAGTTTTTT
16 | TRBJ2-7 | NA | NA | TRBV4-2 | CASSHAIEAVPSEQYF | TGTGCCAGCAGCCATGCAATAGAGGCGGTTCCCTCCGAGCAGTACTTC
11 | TRBJ2-7 | NA | NA | TRBV6-6 | CASMENYGQYF | TGTGCCAGCATGGAAAATTACGGACAGTACTTC
15 | TRBJ2-1 | TRBD2 | NA | TRBV11-2 | CTSNLESSGYHEQFF | TGTACCAGCAACTTAGAATCTAGCGGGTATCATGAGCAGTTCTTC
12 | TRBJ1-1 | NA | NA | TRBV29-1 | CSVEKRNTEAFF | TGTAGCGTTGAGAAAAGGAACACTGAAGCTTTCTTT
17 | TRBJ2-1 | NA | NA | TRBV20-1 | CSARVLSSWRAYNEQFF | TGCAGTGCTAGAGTGTTGTCTAGCTGGAGGGCTTACAATGAGCAGTTCTTC
16 | TRBJ2-7 | NA | many | TRBV6-5 | CASSYSGTGGFYEQYF | TGTGCCAGCAGTTACTCGGGTACGGGGGGCTTCTACGAGCAGTACTTC
15 | TRBJ2-3 | TRBD1 | NA | TRBV4-1 | CVSSQSGQGTDTQYF | TGCGTCAGCAGTCAATCGGGACAGGGCACAGATACGCAGTATTTT
16 | TRBJ2-3 | NA | NA | TRBV11-2 | CASSLWGQLETDTLYF | TGTGCTAGCAGCTTGTGGGGCCAGCTAGAGACAGATACGCTGTATTTT
12 | TRBJ2-5 | NA | NA | TRBV13 | CARGPGWETQYF | TGTGCCAGGGGTCCTGGGTGGGAGACCCAGTACTTC
16 | TRBJ2-5 | TRBD2 | NA | TRBV11-1 | CASSPASGSPHETQYF | TGTGCCAGTAGCCCGGCTAGCGGGAGTCCTCATGAGACCCAGTATTTC
16 | TRBJ2-2 | NA | many | TRBV28 | CASSFVGAVTSGELFF | TGTGCCAGCAGTTTTGTTGGGGCGGTTACGTCCGGGGAGCTGTTTTTT
15 | TRBJ2-7 | TRBD1 | NA | TRBV20-1 | CNARSSGGAVYEQYF | TGCAATGCTAGGTCCTCAGGGGGCGCGGTCTACGAGCAGTACTTC
14 | TRBJ2-5 | NA | NA | TRBV6-2/TRBV6-3 | CASSRGPGQETQYF | TGTGCCAGCAGCCGCGGGCCAGGTCAAGAGACTCAGTACTTC
13 | TRBJ1-5 | NA | NA | TRBV2 | CTSRMISNQPQHF | TGTACCAGCAGGATGATCAGCAATCAGCCCCAGCATTTT
14 | TRBJ2-1 | NA | NA | TRBV20-1 | CSAHRHGGYNEQFF | TGCAGTGCTCACCGTCACGGGGGCTACAATGAGCAGTTCTTC
13 | TRBJ2-3 | NA | many | TRBV5-4 | CASSLKTTDTQYF | TGTGCCAGCAGCTTGAAGACCACAGATACGCAGTATTTT
15 | TRBJ1-2 | TRBD1 | NA | TRBV20-1 | CSAPPQGARNYGYAF | TGCAGTGCTCCTCCCCAGGGGGCGCGGAACTATGGCTACGCCTTC
15 | TRBJ2-7 | NA | once | TRBV5-1 | CASSMDGTPRGEQYF | TGCGCCAGCAGCATGGACGGGACTCCACGCGGGGAGCAGTACTTC
13 | TRBJ1-1 | NA | NA | TRBV5-1 | CASSSGQVAEAFF | TGCGCCAGCAGCTCGGGGCAAGTCGCTGAAGCTTTCTTT
15 | TRBJ2-7 | TRBD2 | few | TRBV7-9 | CASSSGLAVSYEQYF | TGTGCCAGCAGCTCCGGACTAGCGGTATCCTACGAGCAGTACTTC
18 | TRBJ2-3 | TRBD2 | NA | TRBV4-2 | CASCQEGFLLAGTDTQYF | TGTGCCAGCTGCCAAGAAGGATTCTTGCTAGCGGGAACAGATACGCAGTATTTT
13 | TRBJ2-2 | TRBD2 | NA | TRBV29-1 | CSAWTSSGGKLFF | TGCAGCGCCTGGACTAGCTCGGGCGGGAAGCTGTTTTTT
18 | TRBJ1-5 | NA | NA | TRBV28 | CASSLWGRSWGKNQLQHF | TGTGCCAGCAGTTTATGGGGCCGCTCGTGGGGAAAAAATCAGCTCCAGCATTTT
14 | TRBJ2-5 | NA | NA | TRBV4-2 | CASSQECRAQTQYF | TGTGCCAGCAGCCAAGAATGCAGGGCTCAGACCCAGTACTTC
14 | TRBJ2-1 | TRBD2 | NA | TRBV28 | CASSFRLASNEQFF | TGCGCCAGCAGTTTCAGACTAGCGTCCAATGAGCAGTTCTTC
14 | TRBJ2-2 | TRBD2 | NA | TRBV20-1 | CSPMAGGGTGELFF | TGCAGTCCTATGGCGGGAGGGGGTACCGGGGAGTTGTTTTTT
15 | TRBJ1-2 | TRBD1 | many | TRBV11-2 | CASSPGQGRNYDYTF | TGTGCCAGCAGCCCGGGACAGGGCAGAAACTATGACTACACCTTC
12 | TRBJ2-2 | NA | medium-sized | TRBV11-1 | CASSLQPGELFF | TGTGCCAGCAGCTTACAACCCGGGGAGCTGTTTTTT
16 | TRBJ2-2 | NA | once | TRBV4-1 | CASSQDPGRNTGELFF | TGCGCCAGCAGCCAAGATCCAGGACGGAACACCGGGGAGCTGTTTTTT
13 | TRBJ2-5 | NA | NA | TRBV11-2 | CVSRLEASERLYF | TGTGTCAGCAGATTAGAGGCTAGCGAGCGATTGTACTTC
14 | TRBJ1-1 | NA | NA | TRBV12-3/TRBV12-4 | CSSSFLGRNTEAFF | TGTTCCAGCAGTTTTCTTGGACGGAACACTGAAGCCTTCTTT
14 | TRBJ2-5 | NA | NA | TRBV4-2 | CASSQEGRVQIQYF | TGTGCGAGCAGCCAAGAAGGCAGGGTTCAGATCCAGTACTTC
17 | TRBJ2-1 | NA | NA | TRBV29-1 | CSVEDLGGWSSHNELFF | TGCAGCGTTGAAGATCTAGGTGGCTGGAGCTCCCACAATGAGCTGTTCTTC